The present entry profiles one TCR beta chain with its context. The CDR3 has 12 amino acids. Germline values: CDR1 SEHNR, CDR2 FQNEAQ (reference sequence). The V end lost 5 bases, the J end lost 7 bases, and 8 bases lay between the germline ends. Original analysis: The authors estimated nucleated cell counts from reference gene primer amplification. Profiling relied on immunoSEQ multiplex PCR, and the TCRdb table lists in-frame clones only, not all of them. V, J and clone size reflect that table, while D and trimming were determined from the DNA. The sample carries approximately 45,000 clones, over 70% recorded once. This entry belongs to a study of blood T cell repertoires in COVID-19. Study-wide context: Samples came from the United States, Italy and Spain, spanning acute and convalescent COVID-19. T cells, B-cell-depleted T cells, or PBMCs supplied cDNA or gDNA.

The sample was peripheral blood. The receptor was derived from a human donor in a cohort sampled during active COVID-19. The rearrangement joins TRBV7-9 to TRBJ2-2; the D is unclear. The CDR3: CASSLGNGELFF. CDR3 DNA: TGTGCCAGCAGCCTGGGCAACGGGGAGCTGTTTTTT. Filled out from reference TRBV7-9 and TRBJ2-2, the complete variable domain reads DTGVSQNPRHKITKRGQNVTFRCDPISEHNRLYWYRQTLGQGPEFLTYFQNEAQLEKSRLLSDRFSAERPKGSFSTLEIQRTEQGDSAMYLCASSLGNGELFFGEGSRLTVL.